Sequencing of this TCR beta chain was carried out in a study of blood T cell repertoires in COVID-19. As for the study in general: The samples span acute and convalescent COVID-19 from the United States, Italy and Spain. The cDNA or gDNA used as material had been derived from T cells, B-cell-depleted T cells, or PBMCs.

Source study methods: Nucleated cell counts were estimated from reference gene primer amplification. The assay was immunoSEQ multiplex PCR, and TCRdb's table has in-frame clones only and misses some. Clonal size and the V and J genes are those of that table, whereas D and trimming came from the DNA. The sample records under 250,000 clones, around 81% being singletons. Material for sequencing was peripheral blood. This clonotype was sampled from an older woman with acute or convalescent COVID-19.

CDR3 nucleotide sequence: TGTGCCAGCAGTACCACAGGGGGCGTGGAAGATACGCAGTATTTT. This codes for CASSTTGGVEDTQYF. This chain connects TRBV6-5 to TRBJ2-3; the match to TRBD1 covers 9 bases. Germline CDR1 reads MNHEY; CDR2 reads SVGAGI. The CDR3 runs to 15 residues. J was trimmed by 5 bases and V by 5 bases; bases with no gene match: 8.